The clone carrying this T cell receptor beta chain was found a few times. The antigen is unknown. This sample is part of a study of T cell repertoires in cytomegalovirus infection. Study as a whole: Public TCR beta signatures were indicative of both CMV infection and a matching HLA type. Study-wide results and limits: Predominance within the ex vivo response was attributable to HLA-C-restricted CMV-specific TCR beta clonotypes. The study identified carriers of CMV plus the relevant HLA from cumulative public TCR beta family frequency.

TCRdb fed the reads into MiXCR, producing one record per CDR3 protein. The data show approximately 70,000 distinct CDR3 sequences, 20% to 25% seen once. V dropped 0 bases and J dropped 2 bases, with 12 bases sitting between them. The CDR3 length is 16 residues. The germline gives CDR1 SNHLY, CDR2 FYNNEI. The clonotype originates from a human donor in good health (CMV status not recorded). Some clones in this sample may be carry-over from other donors' samples. Sequencing input: PBMCs, sequenced either directly or after in vitro stimulation (not recorded which). V gene TRBV2 combines with J gene TRBJ2-3, with D perhaps TRBD2 (5 bases). The CDR3 region has the DNA TGTGCCAGCAGTGAAGCCCCTAGCACAACCACAGATACGCAGTATTTT. Its protein is CASSEAPSTTTDTQYF.